This TCR beta chain appears in the sequencing data of a study of T-cell reconstitution after alpha-beta-depleted transplantation in children. A note on this clonotype: A much larger clone lies a single base off, so this may be a read error.

The library targeted TCRbeta and was prepared with unique molecular identifiers. In TCRdb, the PCR reads were re-called with MiXCR into one record per CDR3 protein. The table has hundreds of thousands of distinct CDR3 sequences, around 12% seen once. The CDR3 extends over 15 amino acids. Looked up from germline, CDR1 is ENHRY and CDR2 is SYGVKD. This specimen was PBMCs, taken before TCRalphabeta/CD19-depleted stem cell transplant. The chain recombines TRBV10-3 with TRBJ2-1; the D gene could be TRBD1 or TRBD2 (5 bases each). The receptor was derived from a girl aged 2-10 years with congenital amegakaryocytic thrombocytopenia, due to receive a stem cell transplant. The CDR3 nucleotides read TGTGACATCAGTAAGAGGGACGGGTCCTACAATGAGCAGTTCTTC. The encoded protein is CDISKRDGSYNEQFF.